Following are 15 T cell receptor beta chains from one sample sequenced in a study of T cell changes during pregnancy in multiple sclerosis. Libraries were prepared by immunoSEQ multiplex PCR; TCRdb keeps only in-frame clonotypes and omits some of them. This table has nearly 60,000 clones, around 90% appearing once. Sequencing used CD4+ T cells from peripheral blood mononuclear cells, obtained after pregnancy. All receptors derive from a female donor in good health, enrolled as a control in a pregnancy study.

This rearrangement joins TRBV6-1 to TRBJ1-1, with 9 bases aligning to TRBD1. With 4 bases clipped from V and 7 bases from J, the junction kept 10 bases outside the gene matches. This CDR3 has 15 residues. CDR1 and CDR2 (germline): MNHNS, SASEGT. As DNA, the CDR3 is TGTGCCAGCAGTGTACCGGGACAGGGAAAGGGTGAAGCTTTCTTT. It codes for CASSVPGQGKGEAFF.

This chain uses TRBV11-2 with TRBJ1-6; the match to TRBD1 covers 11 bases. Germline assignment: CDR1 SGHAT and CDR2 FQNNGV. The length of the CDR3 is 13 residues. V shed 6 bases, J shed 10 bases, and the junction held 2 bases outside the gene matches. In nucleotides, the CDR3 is TGTGCCAGCAGAAGGACAGGGGGCTCACCCCTCCACTTT. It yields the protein CASRRTGGSPLHF.

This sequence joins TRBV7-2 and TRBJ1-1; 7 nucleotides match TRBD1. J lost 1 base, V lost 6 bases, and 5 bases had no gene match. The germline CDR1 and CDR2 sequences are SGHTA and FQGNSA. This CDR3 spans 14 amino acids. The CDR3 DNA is TGTGCCAGCAGGCCAGGGGGAGAGAACACTGAAGCTTTCTTT. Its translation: CASRPGGENTEAFF.

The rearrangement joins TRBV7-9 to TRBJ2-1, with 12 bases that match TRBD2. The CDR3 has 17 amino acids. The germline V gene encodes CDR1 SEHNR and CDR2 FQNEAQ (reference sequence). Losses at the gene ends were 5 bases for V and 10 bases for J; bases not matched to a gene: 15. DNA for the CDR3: TGTGCCAGCAGCCCCCACTCGGAACTAGCGGGGGGTAGGGAGCAGTTCTTC. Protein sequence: CASSPHSELAGGREQFF.

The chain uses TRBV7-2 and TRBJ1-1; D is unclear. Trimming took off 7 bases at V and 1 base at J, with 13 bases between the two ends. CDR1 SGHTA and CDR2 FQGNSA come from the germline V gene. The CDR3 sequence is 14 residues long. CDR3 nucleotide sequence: TGTGCCAGCATCTCGGTTCGAGGGAACACTGAAGCTTTCTTT. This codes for CASISVRGNTEAFF. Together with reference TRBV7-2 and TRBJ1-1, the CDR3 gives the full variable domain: GAGVSQSPSNKVTEKGKDVELRCDPISGHTALYWYRQSLGQGLEFLIYFQGNSAPDKSGLPSDRFSAERTGGSVSTLTIQRTQQEDSAVYLCASISVRGNTEAFFGQGTRLTVV.

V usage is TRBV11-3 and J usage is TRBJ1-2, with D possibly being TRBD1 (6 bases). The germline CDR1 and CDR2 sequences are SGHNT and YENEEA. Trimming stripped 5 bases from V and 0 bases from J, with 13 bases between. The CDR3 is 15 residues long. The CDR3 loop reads CASSLDSLSNYGYTF. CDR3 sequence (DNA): TGTGCCAGCAGCCTGGACAGCCTTTCTAACTATGGCTACACCTTC.

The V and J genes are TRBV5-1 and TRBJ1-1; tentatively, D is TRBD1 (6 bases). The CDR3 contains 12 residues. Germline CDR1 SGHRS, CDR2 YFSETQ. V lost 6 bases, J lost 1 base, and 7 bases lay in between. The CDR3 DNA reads TGCGCCAGCATGGGACAGAACACTGAAGCTTTCTTT. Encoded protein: CASMGQNTEAFF.

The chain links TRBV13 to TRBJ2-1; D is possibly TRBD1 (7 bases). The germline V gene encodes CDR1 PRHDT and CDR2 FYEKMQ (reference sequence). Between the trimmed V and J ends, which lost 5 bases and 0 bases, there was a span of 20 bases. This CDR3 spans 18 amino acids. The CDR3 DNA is TGTGCCAGCAGCGGCGGGACAGAAGCACCCAGCTCCTACAATGAGCAGTTCTTC. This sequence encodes CASSGGTEAPSSYNEQFF.

CDR3 coding DNA: TGTGCCAGCTCACCACGGGCAGGACAGAACACCGGGGAGCTGTTTTTT. Its translation: CASSPRAGQNTGELFF. This rearrangement joins TRBV18 to TRBJ2-2; perhaps TRBD1 as D (5 bases). From germline, CDR1 is KGHSH and CDR2 LQKENI. With 1 base removed from V and 1 base from J, the gap between germline ends came to 10 bases. There are 16 residues in the CDR3.

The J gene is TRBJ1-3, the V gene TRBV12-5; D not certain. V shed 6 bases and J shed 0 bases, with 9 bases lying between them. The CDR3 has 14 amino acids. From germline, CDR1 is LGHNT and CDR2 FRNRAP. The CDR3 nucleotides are TGTGCTAGTGGCGTTAGCGGCTCTGGAAACACCATATATTTT. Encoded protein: CASGVSGSGNTIYF. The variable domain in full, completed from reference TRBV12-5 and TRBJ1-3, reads DARVTQTPRHKVTEMGQEVTMRCQPILGHNTVFWYRQTMMQGLELLAYFRNRAPLDDSGMPKDRFSAEMPDATLATLKIQPSEPRDSAVYFCASGVSGSGNTIYFGEGSWLTVV.

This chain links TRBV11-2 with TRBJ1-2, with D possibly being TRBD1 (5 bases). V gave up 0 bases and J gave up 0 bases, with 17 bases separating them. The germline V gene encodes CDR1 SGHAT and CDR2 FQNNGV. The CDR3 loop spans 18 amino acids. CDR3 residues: CASSLESSRERANYGYTF. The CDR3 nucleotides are TGTGCCAGCAGCTTAGAATCATCCAGGGAAAGAGCTAACTATGGCTACACCTTC. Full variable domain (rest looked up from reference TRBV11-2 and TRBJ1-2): EAGVAQSPRYKIIEKRQSVAFWCNPISGHATLYWYQQILGQGPKLLIQFQNNGVVDDSQLPKDRFSAERLKGVDSTLKIQPAKLEDSAVYLCASSLESSRERANYGYTFGSGTRLTVV.

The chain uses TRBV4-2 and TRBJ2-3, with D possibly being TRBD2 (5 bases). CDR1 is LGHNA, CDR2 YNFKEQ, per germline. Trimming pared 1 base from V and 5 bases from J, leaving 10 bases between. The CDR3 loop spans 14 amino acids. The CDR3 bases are TGTGCCAGCAGCCAAGGGGCCCGGGGAGATACGCAGTATTTT. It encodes CASSQGARGDTQYF.

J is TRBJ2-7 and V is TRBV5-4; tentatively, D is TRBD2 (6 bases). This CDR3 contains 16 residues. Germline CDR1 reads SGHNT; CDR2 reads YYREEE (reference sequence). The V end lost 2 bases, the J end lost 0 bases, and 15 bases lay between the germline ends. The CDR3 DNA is TGTGCCAGCAGCTTTGTAGCAGGAGGGCGCTCCTACGAGCAGTACTTC. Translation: CASSFVAGGRSYEQYF. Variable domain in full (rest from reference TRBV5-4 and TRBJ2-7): ETGVTQSPTHLIKTRGQQVTLRCSSQSGHNTVSWYQQALGQGPQFIFQYYREEENGRGNFPPRFSGLQFPNYSSELNVNALELDDSALYLCASSFVAGGRSYEQYFGPGTRLTVT.

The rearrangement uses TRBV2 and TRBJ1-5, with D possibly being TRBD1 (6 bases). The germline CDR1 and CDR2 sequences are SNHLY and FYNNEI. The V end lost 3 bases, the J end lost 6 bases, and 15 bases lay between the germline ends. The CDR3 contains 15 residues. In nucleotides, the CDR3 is TGTGCCAGCAGTGACCAGGGGCGGGCCACTCAGCCCCAGCATTTT. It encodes CASSDQGRATQPQHF.

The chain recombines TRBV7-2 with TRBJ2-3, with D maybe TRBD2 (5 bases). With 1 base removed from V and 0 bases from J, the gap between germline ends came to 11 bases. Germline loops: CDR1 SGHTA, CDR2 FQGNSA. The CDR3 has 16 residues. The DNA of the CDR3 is TGTGCCAGCAGCTTAGAAGCGGATTTTAGCACAGATACGCAGTATTTT. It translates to CASSLEADFSTDTQYF.